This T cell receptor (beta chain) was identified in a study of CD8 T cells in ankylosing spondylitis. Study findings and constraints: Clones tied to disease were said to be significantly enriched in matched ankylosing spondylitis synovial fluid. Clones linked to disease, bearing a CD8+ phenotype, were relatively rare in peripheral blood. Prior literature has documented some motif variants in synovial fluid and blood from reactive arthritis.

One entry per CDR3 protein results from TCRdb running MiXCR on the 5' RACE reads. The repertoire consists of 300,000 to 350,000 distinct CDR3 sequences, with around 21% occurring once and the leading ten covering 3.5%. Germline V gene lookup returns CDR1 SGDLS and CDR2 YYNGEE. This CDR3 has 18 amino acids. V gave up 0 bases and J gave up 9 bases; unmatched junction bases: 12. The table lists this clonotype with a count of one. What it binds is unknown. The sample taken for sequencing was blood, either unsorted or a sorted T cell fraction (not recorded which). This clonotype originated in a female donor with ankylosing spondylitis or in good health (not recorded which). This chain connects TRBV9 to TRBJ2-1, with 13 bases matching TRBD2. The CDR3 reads CASSVAAGTSGRGGEQFF. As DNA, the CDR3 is TGTGCCAGCAGCGTAGCGGCGGGCACTAGCGGGAGGGGGGGTGAGCAGTTCTTC.